This record looks at one T cell receptor beta chain sequence and its context. No antigen is known for it. This PCR relied on a set of 60 Vbeta primers and 13 Jbeta primers. In the source study's methods: As a later analysis found, there were 80 million or so unique TCR beta chains, of which roughly 11 million were shared. Repertoires were generated with immunoSEQ multiplex PCR, while TCRdb's copy carries only in-frame clones and drops some. Clone size and V and J calls were adopted from that table, with D and trimming inferred from the DNA. The sample lists 150,000 to 200,000 clones, about 76% occurring once. There are 14 residues in the CDR3. Per germline, CDR1 MGHDK and CDR2 SYGVNS. V shed 6 bases, J shed 1 base, and the junction held 3 bases outside the gene matches. The data derive from a study of cytomegalovirus exposure and HLA in healthy donors. Study-wide results and limits: TCR beta sequences reportedly predicted most subjects' HLA-A and HLA-B alleles accurately. In vitro assays verified that a few CMV-associated chains recognized CMV antigens specifically.

This receptor was identified in a woman in her forties or fifties in good health and CMV-seronegative. Sequenced: PBMCs. The chain couples TRBV25-1 to TRBJ1-2; TRBD1 matches 9 bases. This CDR3 is CASRTGGDNYGYTF. The CDR3 nucleotides read TGTGCCAGCAGGACAGGGGGGGATAACTATGGCTACACCTTC.